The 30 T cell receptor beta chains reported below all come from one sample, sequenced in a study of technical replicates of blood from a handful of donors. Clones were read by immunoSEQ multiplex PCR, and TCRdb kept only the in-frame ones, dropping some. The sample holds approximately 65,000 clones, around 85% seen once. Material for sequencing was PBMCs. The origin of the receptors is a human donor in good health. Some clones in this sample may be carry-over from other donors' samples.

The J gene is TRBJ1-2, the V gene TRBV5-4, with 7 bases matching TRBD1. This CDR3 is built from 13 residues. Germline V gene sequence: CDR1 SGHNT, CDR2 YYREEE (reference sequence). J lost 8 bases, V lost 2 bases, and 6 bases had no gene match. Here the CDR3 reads CASSFDRVGGYTF. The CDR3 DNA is TGTGCCAGCAGCTTTGACAGGGTTGGCGGCTACACCTTC.

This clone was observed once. CDR3 nucleotide sequence: TGTGCCAGCAGGTTAACAGGGGATGGTTCACCCCTCCACTTT. Its protein product is CASRLTGDGSPLHF. This chain joins TRBV6-1 and TRBJ1-6, with 7 bases lining up with TRBD1. V lost 6 bases to trimming and J lost 9 bases; unmatched junction nucleotides: 8. Germline lookup yields CDR1 MNHNS and CDR2 SASEGT. CDR3 length: 14 amino acids.

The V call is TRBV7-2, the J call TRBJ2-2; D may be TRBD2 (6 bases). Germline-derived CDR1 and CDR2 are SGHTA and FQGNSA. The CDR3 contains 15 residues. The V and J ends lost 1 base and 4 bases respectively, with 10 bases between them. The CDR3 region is CASSLGSGLTGELFF. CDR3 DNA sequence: TGTGCCAGCAGCTTAGGTAGCGGACTCACCGGGGAGCTGTTTTTT.

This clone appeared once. CDR3 sequence reads: CASSSRLEANTGELFF. CDR3 coding DNA: TGTGCCAGCAGCTCCAGACTAGAGGCGAACACCGGGGAGCTGTTTTTT. The chain joins TRBV7-9 to TRBJ2-2; possibly TRBD2 for D (6 bases). This CDR3 has 16 amino acids. The germline CDR1 and CDR2 sequences are SEHNR and FQNEAQ (reference sequence). V lost 4 bases, J lost 0 bases, and 12 bases lay in between.

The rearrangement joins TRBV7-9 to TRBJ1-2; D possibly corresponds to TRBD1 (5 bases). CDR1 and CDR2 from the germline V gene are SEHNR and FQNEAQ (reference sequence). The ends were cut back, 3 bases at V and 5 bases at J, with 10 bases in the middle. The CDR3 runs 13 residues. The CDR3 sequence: CASSFDSNYGYTF. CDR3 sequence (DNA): TGTGCCAGCAGCTTTGACAGCAATTATGGCTACACCTTC.

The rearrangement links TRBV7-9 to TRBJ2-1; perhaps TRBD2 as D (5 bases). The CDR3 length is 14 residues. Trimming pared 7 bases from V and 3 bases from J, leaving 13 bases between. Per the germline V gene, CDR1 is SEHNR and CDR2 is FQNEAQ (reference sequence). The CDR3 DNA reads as TGTGCCAGCAAAATGACGGGAATCTACAATGAGCAGTTCTTC. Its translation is CASKMTGIYNEQFF.

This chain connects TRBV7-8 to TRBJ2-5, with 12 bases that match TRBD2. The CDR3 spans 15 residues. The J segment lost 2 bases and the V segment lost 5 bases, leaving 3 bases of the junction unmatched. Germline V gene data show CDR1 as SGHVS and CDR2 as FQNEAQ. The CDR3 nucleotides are TGTGCCAGCAGCGTAGGACTAGCGGGACAAGAGACCCAGTACTTC. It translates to CASSVGLAGQETQYF.

CDR3 region: CASSLAGGSSYEQYF. Here the CDR3 DNA reads TGTGCCAGCAGCTTAGCTGGCGGGAGCTCCTACGAGCAGTACTTC. V gene TRBV7-2 combines with J gene TRBJ2-7; 7 bases are a match to TRBD2. The germline CDR1 and CDR2 sequences are SGHTA and FQGNSA. The V segment lost 0 bases and the J segment 0 bases; nucleotides outside the gene matches: 2. The CDR3 is made up of 15 amino acids.

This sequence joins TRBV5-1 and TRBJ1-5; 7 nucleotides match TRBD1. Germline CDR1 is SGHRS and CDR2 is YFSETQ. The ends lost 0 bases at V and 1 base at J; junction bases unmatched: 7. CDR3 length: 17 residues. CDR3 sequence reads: CASSLARGRESNQPQHF. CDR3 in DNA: TGCGCCAGCAGCTTGGCAAGGGGGCGCGAGAGCAATCAGCCCCAGCATTTT.

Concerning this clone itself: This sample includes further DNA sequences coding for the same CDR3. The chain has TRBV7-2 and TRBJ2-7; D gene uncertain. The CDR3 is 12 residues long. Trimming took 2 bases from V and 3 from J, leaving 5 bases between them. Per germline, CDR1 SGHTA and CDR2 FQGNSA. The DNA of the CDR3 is TGTGCCAGCAGCTTATCAGGCTACGAGCAGTACTTC. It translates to CASSLSGYEQYF.

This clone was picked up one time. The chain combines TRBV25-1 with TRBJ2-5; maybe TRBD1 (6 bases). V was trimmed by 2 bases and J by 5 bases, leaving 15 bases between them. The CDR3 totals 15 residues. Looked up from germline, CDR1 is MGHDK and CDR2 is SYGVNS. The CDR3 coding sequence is TGTGCCAGCAGTGAAGGGGGCAGGGGTTGGGAGACCCAGTACTTC. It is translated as CASSEGGRGWETQYF.

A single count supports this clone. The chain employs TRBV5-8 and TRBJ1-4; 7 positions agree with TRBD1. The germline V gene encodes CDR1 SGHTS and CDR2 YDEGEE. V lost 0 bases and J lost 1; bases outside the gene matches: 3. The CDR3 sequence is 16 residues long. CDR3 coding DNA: TGTGCCAGCAGCTTGGGACAGGGAATAACTAATGAAAAACTGTTTTTT. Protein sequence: CASSLGQGITNEKLFF.

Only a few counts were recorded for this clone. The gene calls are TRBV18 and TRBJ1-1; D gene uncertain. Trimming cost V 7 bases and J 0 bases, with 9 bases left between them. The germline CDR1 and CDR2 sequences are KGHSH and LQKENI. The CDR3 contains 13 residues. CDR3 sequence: CASYPHMNTEAFF. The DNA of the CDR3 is TGTGCCAGCTATCCGCACATGAACACTGAAGCTTTCTTT.

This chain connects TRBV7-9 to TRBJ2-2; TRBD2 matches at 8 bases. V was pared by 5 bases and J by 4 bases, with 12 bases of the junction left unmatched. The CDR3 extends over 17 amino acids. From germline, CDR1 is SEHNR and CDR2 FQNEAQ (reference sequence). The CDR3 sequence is CASSGRRGLAGTGELFF. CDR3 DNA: TGTGCCAGCAGCGGTCGACGAGGACTAGCTGGCACCGGGGAGCTGTTTTTT.

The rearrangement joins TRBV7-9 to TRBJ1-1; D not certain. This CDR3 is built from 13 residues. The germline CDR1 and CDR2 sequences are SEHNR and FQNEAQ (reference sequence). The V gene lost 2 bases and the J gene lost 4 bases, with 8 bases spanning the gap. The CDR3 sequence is CASSLNVATEAFF. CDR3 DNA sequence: TGTGCCAGCAGCTTAAATGTGGCCACTGAAGCTTTCTTT. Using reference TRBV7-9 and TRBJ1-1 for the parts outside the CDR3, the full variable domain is DTGVSQNPRHKITKRGQNVTFRCDPISEHNRLYWYRQTLGQGPEFLTYFQNEAQLEKSRLLSDRFSAERPKGSFSTLEIQRTEQGDSAMYLCASSLNVATEAFFGQGTRLTVV.

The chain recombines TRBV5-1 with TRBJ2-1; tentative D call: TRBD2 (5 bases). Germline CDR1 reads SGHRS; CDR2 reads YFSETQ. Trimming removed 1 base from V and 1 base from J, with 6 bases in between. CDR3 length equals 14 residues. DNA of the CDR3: TGCGCCAGCAGCTTGTCGGGGTCCTACAATGAGCAGTTCTTC. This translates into CASSLSGSYNEQFF.

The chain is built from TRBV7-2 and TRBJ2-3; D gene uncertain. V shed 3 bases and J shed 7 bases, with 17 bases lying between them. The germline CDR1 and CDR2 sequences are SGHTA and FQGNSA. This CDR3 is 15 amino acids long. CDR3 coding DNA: TGTGCCAGCAGCTTGGTGAGCGTAGGCACGAATACGCAGTATTTT. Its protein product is CASSLVSVGTNTQYF.

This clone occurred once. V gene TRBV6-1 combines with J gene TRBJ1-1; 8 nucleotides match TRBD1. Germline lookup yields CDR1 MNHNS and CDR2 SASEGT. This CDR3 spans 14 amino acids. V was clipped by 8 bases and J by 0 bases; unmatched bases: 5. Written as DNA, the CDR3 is TGTGCCAGCGAGACAGGGGCCATGAACACTGAAGCTTTCTTT. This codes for CASETGAMNTEAFF.

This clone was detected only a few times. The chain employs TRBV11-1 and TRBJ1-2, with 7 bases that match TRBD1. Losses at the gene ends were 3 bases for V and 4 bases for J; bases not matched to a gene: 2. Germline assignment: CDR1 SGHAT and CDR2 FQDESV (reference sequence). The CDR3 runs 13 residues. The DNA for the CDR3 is TGTGCCAGCAGCTTCGCAGGGGGCTATGGCTACACCTTC. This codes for CASSFAGGYGYTF.

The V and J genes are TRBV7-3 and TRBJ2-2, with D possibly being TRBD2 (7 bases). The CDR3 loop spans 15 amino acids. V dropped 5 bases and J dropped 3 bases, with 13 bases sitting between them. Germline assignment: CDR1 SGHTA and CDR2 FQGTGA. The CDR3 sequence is CASSVRGAHTGELFF. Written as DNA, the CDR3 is TGTGCCAGCAGCGTCCGGGGGGCCCACACCGGGGAGCTGTTTTTT.

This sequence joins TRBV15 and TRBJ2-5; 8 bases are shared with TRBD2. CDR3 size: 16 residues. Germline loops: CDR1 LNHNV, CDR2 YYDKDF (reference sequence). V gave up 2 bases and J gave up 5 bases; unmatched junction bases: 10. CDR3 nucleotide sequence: TGTGCCACCAGCAGAAACTGGCGGGGGGCCGTGGAGACCCAGTACTTC. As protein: CATSRNWRGAVETQYF.

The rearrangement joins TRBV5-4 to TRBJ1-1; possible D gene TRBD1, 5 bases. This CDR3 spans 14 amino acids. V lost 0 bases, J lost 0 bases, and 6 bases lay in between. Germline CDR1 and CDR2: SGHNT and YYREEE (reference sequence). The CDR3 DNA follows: TGTGCCAGCAGCTTGGGACAGATGAACACTGAAGCTTTCTTT. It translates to CASSLGQMNTEAFF.

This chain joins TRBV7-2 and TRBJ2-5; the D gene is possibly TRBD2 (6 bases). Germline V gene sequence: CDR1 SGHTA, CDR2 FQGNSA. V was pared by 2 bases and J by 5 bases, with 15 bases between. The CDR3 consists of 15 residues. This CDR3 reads CASSLQSAEGETQYF. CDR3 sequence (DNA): TGTGCCAGCAGCTTACAGTCTGCGGAGGGGGAGACCCAGTACTTC.

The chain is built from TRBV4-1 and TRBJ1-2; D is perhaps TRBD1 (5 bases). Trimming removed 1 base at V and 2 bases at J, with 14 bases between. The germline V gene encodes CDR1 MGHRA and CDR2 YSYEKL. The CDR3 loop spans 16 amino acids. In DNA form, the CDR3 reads TGCGCCAGCAGCCAAGCACGAACAGGTCTAAACTATGGCTACACCTTC. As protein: CASSQARTGLNYGYTF.

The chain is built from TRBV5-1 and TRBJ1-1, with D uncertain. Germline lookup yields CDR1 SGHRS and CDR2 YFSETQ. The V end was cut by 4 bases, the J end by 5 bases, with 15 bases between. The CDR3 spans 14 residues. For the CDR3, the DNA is TGCGCCAGCAGCCCAACCACGCGGGGTACTGAAGCTTTCTTT. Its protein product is CASSPTTRGTEAFF.

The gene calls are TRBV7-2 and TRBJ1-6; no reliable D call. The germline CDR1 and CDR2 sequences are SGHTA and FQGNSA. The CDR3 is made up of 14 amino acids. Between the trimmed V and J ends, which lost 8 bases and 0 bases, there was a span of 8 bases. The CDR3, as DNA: TGTGCCAGCCTGGAGGGCTCCTATAATTCACCCCTCCACTTT. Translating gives CASLEGSYNSPLHF.

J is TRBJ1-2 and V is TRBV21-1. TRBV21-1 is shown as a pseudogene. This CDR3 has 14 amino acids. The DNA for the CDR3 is TGTGCCAGCAGCGCGGAGAGGGTACACTATGGCTACACCTTC. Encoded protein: CASSAERVHYGYTF.

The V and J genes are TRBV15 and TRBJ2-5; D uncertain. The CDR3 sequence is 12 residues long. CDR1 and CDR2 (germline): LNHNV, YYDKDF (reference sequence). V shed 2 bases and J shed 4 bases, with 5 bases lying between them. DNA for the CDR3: TGTGCCACCAGCAGACTGGCAGAGACCCAGTACTTC. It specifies CATSRLAETQYF.

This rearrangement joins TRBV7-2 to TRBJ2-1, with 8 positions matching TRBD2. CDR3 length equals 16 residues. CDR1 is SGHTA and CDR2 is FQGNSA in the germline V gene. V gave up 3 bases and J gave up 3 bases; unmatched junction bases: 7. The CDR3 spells CASSFSGAGRYNEQFF. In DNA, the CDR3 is TGTGCCAGCAGCTTTAGCGGGGCGGGACGCTACAATGAGCAGTTCTTC.

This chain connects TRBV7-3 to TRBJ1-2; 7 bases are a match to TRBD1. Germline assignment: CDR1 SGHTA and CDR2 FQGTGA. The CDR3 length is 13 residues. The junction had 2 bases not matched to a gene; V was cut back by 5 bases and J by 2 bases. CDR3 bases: TGTGCCAGCAGCGCGGACAGGAACTATGGCTACACCTTC. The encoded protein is CASSADRNYGYTF. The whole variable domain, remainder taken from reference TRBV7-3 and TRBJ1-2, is GAGVSQTPSNKVTEKGKYVELRCDPISGHTALYWYRQSLGQGPEFLIYFQGTGAADDSGLPNDRFFAVRPEGSVSTLKIQRTERGDSAVYLCASSADRNYGYTFGSGTRLTVV.